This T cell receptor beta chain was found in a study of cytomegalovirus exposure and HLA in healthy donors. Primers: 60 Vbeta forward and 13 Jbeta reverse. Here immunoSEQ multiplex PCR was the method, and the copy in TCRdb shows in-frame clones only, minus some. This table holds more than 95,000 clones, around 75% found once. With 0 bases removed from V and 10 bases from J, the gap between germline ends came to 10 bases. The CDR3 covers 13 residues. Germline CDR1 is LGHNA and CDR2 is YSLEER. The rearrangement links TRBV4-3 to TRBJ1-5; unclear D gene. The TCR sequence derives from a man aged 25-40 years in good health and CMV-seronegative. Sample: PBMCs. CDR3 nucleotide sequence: TGCGCCAGCAGCCAAGATGCGGCTCAACCCCAGCATTTT. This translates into CASSQDAAQPQHF.